The next 3 T cell receptor beta chains were all read from a single sample in a study of human T cells and chemical hapten exposure. MiXCR, run by TCRdb on the RACE reads, gives a single entry per CDR3 protein. The table records about 100,000 distinct CDR3 sequences, 11% of them present only once. Time point here: patch test 1, 2 weeks after DPC sensitization. Treatment given: therapeutic diphenylcyclopropenone sensitization with weekly scalp DPC. The sample in question was whole blood, obtained in connection with sensitization to the hapten diphenylcyclopropenone (DPC). The receptors originated from a woman aged 35 to 49 with alopecia areata. Some clones in this sample may be carry-over from other donors' samples.

The chain links TRBV9 to TRBJ2-5, with 8 bases fitting TRBD1. The length of the CDR3 is 16 residues. Germline-derived CDR1 and CDR2 are SGDLS and YYNGEE. V was pared by 0 bases and J by 5 bases, with 9 bases of the junction left unmatched. The CDR3 loop is CASSVEDRAGGETQYF. In DNA form, the CDR3 reads TGTGCCAGCAGCGTAGAGGACAGGGCCGGAGGGGAGACCCAGTACTTC.

The chain joins TRBV11-2 to TRBJ2-3, with D perhaps matching TRBD2 (5 bases). Germline CDR1 and CDR2: SGHAT and FQNNGV. The CDR3 is made up of 15 amino acids. The V end lost 4 bases, the J end lost 3 bases, and 14 bases lay between the germline ends. This CDR3 reads CASSSGFLVTDTQYF. The CDR3 DNA is TGTGCCAGCAGCTCGGGATTCTTAGTAACAGATACGCAGTATTTT.

This clonotype was observed a handful of times. The V and J genes are TRBV2 and TRBJ2-1; 11 bases align to TRBD2. There are 13 residues in the CDR3. In germline, CDR1 is SNHLY, CDR2 FYNNEI. V was clipped by 11 bases and J by 8 bases; unmatched bases: 8. For the CDR3, the DNA is TGTGCCTTAACTAGCGGGGGAGGGGATGAGCAGTTCTTC. As protein: CALTSGGGDEQFF.